Detailed here is one T cell receptor (beta chain). Its antigen is as yet unknown. The CDR3 spans 13 residues. The V and J ends lost 0 bases and 7 bases respectively, with 12 bases between them. Germline CDR1 reads SQVTM; CDR2 reads ANQGSEA. Measured with immunoSEQ multiplex PCR; TCRdb has only the in-frame clones, and not every one. The data show roughly 120,000 clones, more than 75% seen once. The entry originates in a study of radiotherapy plus CTLA-4 blockade in lung cancer. Participants had chemo-refractory metastatic non-small-cell lung cancer and were treated with focal radiation plus ipilimumab CTLA-4 blockade. The study's findings and limits: Clones of tumor-derived TCRs expanded in blood after radiotherapy plus ipilimumab. Response was reportedly best predicted by early blood T cell clone dynamics, with interferon-beta.

The receptor was derived from a human donor with non-small cell lung cancer that progressed on radiotherapy plus ipilimumab. Some clones in this sample may be carry-over from other donors' samples. The genes are TRBV29-1 and TRBJ2-5; D perhaps matches TRBD2 (5 bases). Material: peripheral blood, obtained from a patient treated with radiotherapy plus ipilimumab. CDR3 sequence reads: CSVEEGRWGTQYF. The CDR3 nucleotides are TGCAGCGTTGAAGAAGGGAGATGGGGGACCCAGTACTTC.